This T cell receptor (beta chain) was sequenced for a study of blood T cells in healthy people across ages. Combining a sample-barcoded 5' primer with a J-beta primer mix, a second PCR ran for about 7 to 11 cycles. TCRdb re-analysed the 5' RACE reads in MiXCR, keeping a single row per CDR3 protein. This table has over 1,200,000 distinct CDR3 sequences, approximately 59% appearing once. The CDR3 length is 17 residues. The germline V gene has CDR1 MNHNS and CDR2 SASEGT. The people who gave samples were healthy Caucasians from Russia, aged about 6 to 100. Samples each had at least 6 micrograms of total RNA extracted.

The V and J genes are TRBV6-1 and TRBJ2-5; the D call may be TRBD1 or TRBD2 (5 bases each). The J call may be faulty, since TRBJ2-7 better matches the DNA end. Sample: blood. The origin of this receptor is a man aged 18 to 30 in good health. CDR3 DNA: TGTGCCAGCAGTCGGGACGCATCTTCTTATTCCGCCTACGAGCAGTACTTC. This sequence encodes CASSRDASSYSAYEQYF.